The 28 T cell receptor beta chains listed next were all sequenced from one sample in a study of OX40 agonist ivuxolimab in advanced cancers. Assay: immunoSEQ multiplex PCR; the TCRdb copy retains only in-frame clones and omits some. The sample lists tens of thousands of clones; 80% to 90% were seen once. The sample in question was CD4+ or CD8+ T cells sorted from blood, obtained in a trial of the OX40 agonist ivuxolimab. The receptors shown here come from an adult with an advanced solid tumor such as melanoma, head and neck, liver or kidney cancer.

The chain joins TRBV7-3 to TRBJ2-2; TRBD2 matches at 11 bases. Germline V gives CDR1 SGHTA, CDR2 FQGTGA. The CDR3 loop spans 18 amino acids. V dropped 6 bases and J dropped 4; count of bases not matched to a gene: 13. This chain's CDR3 is CASSPISGRAYSTGELFF. The CDR3 coding sequence is TGTGCCAGCAGTCCTATTAGCGGGAGGGCCTACAGCACCGGGGAGCTGTTTTTT.

The CDR3 DNA is TGTGCCAGCAGAGGGACAGGGGTAACCTACGAGCAGTACTTC. Protein: CASRGTGVTYEQYF. The rearrangement links TRBV28 to TRBJ2-7, with 10 bases identical to TRBD1. The CDR3 sequence is 14 residues long. Losses at the gene ends were 6 bases for V and 2 bases for J; bases not matched to a gene: 4. The germline V gene has CDR1 MDHEN and CDR2 SYDVKM. Filled out from reference TRBV28 and TRBJ2-7, the complete variable domain reads DVKVTQSSRYLVKRTGEKVFLECVQDMDHENMFWYRQDPGLGLRLIYFSYDVKMKEKGDIPEGYSVSREKKERFSLILESASTNQTSMYLCASRGTGVTYEQYFGPGTRLTVT.

This chain connects TRBV11-3 to TRBJ1-1; 8 bases are a match to TRBD1. V lost 5 bases and J lost 1; bases outside the gene matches: 3. The germline CDR1 and CDR2 sequences are SGHNT and YENEEA. CDR3 length: 14 residues. This chain's CDR3 is CASSLQGENTEAFF. The CDR3 DNA sequence: TGTGCCAGCAGCCTACAGGGGGAGAACACTGAAGCTTTCTTT.

V usage is TRBV11-3 and J usage is TRBJ2-5, with D unresolved. The germline V gene encodes CDR1 SGHNT and CDR2 YENEEA. This CDR3 is built from 14 residues. The V and J ends lost 2 bases and 2 bases respectively, with 9 bases between them. CDR3 sequence: CASSLIMGQETQYF. Written as DNA, the CDR3 is TGTGCCAGCAGCTTAATTATGGGTCAAGAGACCCAGTACTTC.

V usage is TRBV19 and J usage is TRBJ2-5; 7 nucleotides match TRBD2. Germline V gene lookup returns CDR1 LNHDA and CDR2 SQIVND (reference sequence). The CDR3 is 14 amino acids. V shed 5 bases and J 8 bases; nucleotides not matched to a gene: 11. CDR3 in amino acids: CASSPQDPGGTQYF. CDR3 nucleotide sequence: TGTGCCAGTAGTCCCCAAGACCCGGGGGGAACCCAGTACTTC.

The table lists this clone with a count of one. This chain links TRBV19 with TRBJ1-3, with D possibly matching TRBD1 (5 bases). The germline gives CDR1 LNHDA, CDR2 SQIVND (reference sequence). The CDR3 has 13 amino acids. Deletions cut 6 bases from V and 6 bases from J, with 12 bases between. DNA of the CDR3: TGTGCCAGTAGCGCGCCAGGGTTAAACACCATATATTTT. Its translation: CASSAPGLNTIYF.

The chain carries TRBV27 and TRBJ2-1; 7 positions agree with TRBD1. The CDR3 is 16 residues long. In germline, CDR1 is MNHEY, CDR2 SMNVEV (reference sequence). With V trimmed by 5 bases and J by 5 bases, 12 bases remained unmatched. This CDR3 reads CASSLRQGQGDNEQFF. The CDR3 DNA reads TGTGCCAGCAGTCTGAGGCAGGGGCAGGGGGACAATGAGCAGTTCTTC.

V usage is TRBV9 and J usage is TRBJ2-5, with 11 bases lining up with TRBD2. V was pared by 0 bases and J by 6 bases, with 4 bases of the junction left unmatched. The CDR3 loop spans 15 amino acids. Germline lookup yields CDR1 SGDLS and CDR2 YYNGEE. The CDR3 DNA sequence: TGTGCCAGCAGCGTAGACGCTAGCGGGAGGAAGACCCAGTACTTC. Its translation is CASSVDASGRKTQYF.

This chain connects TRBV2 to TRBJ2-7, with D unclear. The V gene lost 3 bases and the J gene lost 2 bases, with 11 bases spanning the gap. The CDR3 covers 14 residues. CDR1 SNHLY and CDR2 FYNNEI come from the germline V gene. The CDR3 DNA reads as TGTGCCAGCAGTGAGGATCTGTCTACCTACGAGCAGTACTTC. Translated: CASSEDLSTYEQYF.

This clone qualifies as medium-sized. The genes are TRBV19 and TRBJ2-1; no clear D gene. The CDR3 runs to 11 residues. The V and J ends lost 5 bases and 10 bases respectively, with 9 bases between them. CDR1 LNHDA and CDR2 SQIVND come from the germline V gene (reference sequence). The CDR3 DNA follows: TGTGCCAGTAGTCCACCCCCCGAGCAGTTCTTC. Amino acid sequence: CASSPPPEQFF.

The rearrangement links TRBV15 to TRBJ1-1, with D unresolved. The CDR3 length is 16 residues. Germline CDR1 LNHNV, CDR2 YYDKDF (reference sequence). Trimming removed 0 bases from V and 3 bases from J, with 14 bases in between. CDR3 loop: CATSRDRGQAHTEAFF. The CDR3 DNA sequence: TGTGCCACCAGCAGAGATCGTGGGCAGGCCCACACTGAAGCTTTCTTT.

The chain recombines TRBV30 with TRBJ1-6; 8 bases line up with TRBD1. Germline CDR1 and CDR2: GTSNPN and SVGIG (reference sequence). This CDR3 region has 15 residues. With 0 bases clipped from V and 9 bases from J, the junction kept 7 bases outside the gene matches. The CDR3 nucleotides are TGTGCCTGGAGTGTACCATGGACAGGGACTTCACCCCTCCACTTT. As protein: CAWSVPWTGTSPLHF.

This chain uses TRBV19 with TRBJ2-1, with TRBD2 as a possible D gene (5 bases). Germline V gene data show CDR1 as LNHDA and CDR2 as SQIVND (reference sequence). This CDR3 spans 14 amino acids. Trimming stripped 5 bases from V and 0 bases from J, with 8 bases between. The CDR3 spells CASSQAGSYNEQFF. The CDR3 DNA sequence: TGTGCCAGTAGTCAGGCGGGCTCCTACAATGAGCAGTTCTTC.

CDR3 nucleotides: TGTGCCAGTACCGGGACTAGCGGTCAGCTAACCGGGGAGCTGTTTTTT. It codes for CASTGTSGQLTGELFF. The genes are TRBV19 and TRBJ2-2, with 11 bases aligning to TRBD2. CDR1 is LNHDA, CDR2 SQIVND, per germline (reference sequence). The CDR3 has 16 amino acids. Unmatched junction bases numbered 9, after V lost 7 bases and J lost 5 bases.

This clone was picked up one time. The gene calls are TRBV18 and TRBJ2-7; TRBD2 matches at 9 bases. The DNA end is more similar to TRBJ2-1, so the J call may be wrong. The CDR3 has 16 residues. CDR1 KGHSH and CDR2 LQKENI come from the germline V gene. In nucleotides, the CDR3 is TGTGCCAGCTCACCACCGATTAGCGGGAGCTTCAATGAGCAGTTCTTC. Amino acids: CASSPPISGSFNEQFF.

The V and J genes are TRBV10-2 and TRBJ2-1; TRBD2 matches 11 bases. The length of the CDR3 is 17 residues. Germline CDR1 is WSHSY and CDR2 is SAAADI. J gave up 13 bases and V 2 bases, and 16 bases lay outside the gene matches. CDR3 coding DNA: TGCGCCAGCAGTGAGCCTGAGCTAGCGGGAGGCCAAGAGTATCAGTTCTTC. Translated, it gives CASSEPELAGGQEYQFF.

The chain links TRBV19 to TRBJ1-4; weak D call: TRBD1 (5 bases). The CDR3 runs 14 residues. Germline V gene lookup returns CDR1 LNHDA and CDR2 SQIVND (reference sequence). Trimming shortened V by 7 bases and J by 4 bases, and 13 bases separated the two germline ends. CDR3 coding DNA: TGTGCCAGTACCAGCCGGGGGGGTAATGAAAAACTGTTTTTT. Translated: CASTSRGGNEKLFF. Complete variable domain (other parts from reference TRBV19 and TRBJ1-4): DGGITQSPKYLFRKEGQNVTLSCEQNLNHDAMYWYRQDPGQGLRLIYYSQIVNDFQKGDIAEGYSVSREKKESFPLTVTSAQKNPTAFYLCASTSRGGNEKLFFGSGTQLSVL.

CDR3 sequence (DNA): TGTGCCAGCAGCTTAACACTACCGGGACAGGGTACCTACGAGCAGTACTTC. Translation: CASSLTLPGQGTYEQYF. The chain recombines TRBV7-6 with TRBJ2-7; 9 positions agree with TRBD1. V trimming: 2 bases; J trimming: 2 bases; junction bases outside the gene matches: 10. CDR1 is SGHVS, CDR2 FNYEAQ, per germline. The CDR3 spans 17 residues.

The chain recombines TRBV19 with TRBJ1-2; TRBD1 aligns across 9 bases. The CDR3 extends over 12 amino acids. Germline-derived CDR1 and CDR2 are LNHDA and SQIVND (reference sequence). The junction had 0 bases not matched to a gene; V was cut back by 5 bases and J by 5 bases. The CDR3 DNA reads TGTGCCAGTAGTGGACAGGGGTATGGCTACACCTTC. Protein: CASSGQGYGYTF.

The chain joins TRBV7-2 to TRBJ2-7; D is ambiguous. The ends were cut back, 8 bases at V and 2 bases at J, with 7 bases in the middle. Germline-derived CDR1 and CDR2 are SGHTA and FQGNSA. The CDR3 is made up of 11 amino acids. The CDR3, as DNA: TGTGCCAGCGGACCTCCCTACGAGCAGTACTTC. As protein: CASGPPYEQYF.

V is TRBV12-5 and J is TRBJ2-1; the D gene could be TRBD1 or TRBD2 (6 bases each). Trimming removed 0 bases from V and 10 bases from J, with 13 bases in between. Germline V lookup: CDR1 LGHNT, CDR2 FRNRAP. The CDR3 spans 14 residues. CDR3 bases: TGTGCTAGTGGTTTGGTATTCGGGGGCGACGAGCAGTTCTTC. Residues: CASGLVFGGDEQFF.

The V and J genes are TRBV5-1 and TRBJ2-2; TRBD1 matches 7 bases. Germline values: CDR1 SGHRS, CDR2 YFSETQ. The V and J ends lost 4 bases and 1 base, in that order; junction bases with no gene match: 7. This CDR3 has 16 amino acids. CDR3 residues: CASSATGVRNTGELFF. The CDR3 DNA follows: TGCGCCAGCAGCGCTACAGGGGTTAGGAACACCGGGGAGCTGTTTTTT.

This clone appeared a few times. V usage is TRBV11-1 and J usage is TRBJ1-5; D is uncertain. The CDR3 consists of 13 residues. Germline V lookup: CDR1 SGHAT, CDR2 FQDESV (reference sequence). The V end lost 5 bases, the J end lost 8 bases, and 13 bases lay between the germline ends. The CDR3 reads CASSRNTREPQHF. For the CDR3, the DNA is TGTGCCAGCAGCCGGAATACCAGAGAGCCCCAGCATTTT.

This clone was seen more than once but under ten times. The chain couples TRBV9 to TRBJ2-2; unclear D gene. V was clipped by 0 bases and J by 5 bases, with 11 bases between them. This CDR3 comprises 15 residues. Germline V gives CDR1 SGDLS, CDR2 YYNGEE. Here the CDR3 DNA reads TGTGCCAGCAGCGTAGAATCAAGGGTAACCGGGGAGCTGTTTTTT. It yields the protein CASSVESRVTGELFF.

V usage is TRBV18 and J usage is TRBJ1-1, with 10 bases fitting TRBD1. V lost 1 base, J lost 1 base, and 9 bases stayed unmatched. Germline values: CDR1 KGHSH, CDR2 LQKENI. The CDR3 spans 18 residues. The CDR3 sequence is CASSPRTGGGRENTEAFF. CDR3 DNA: TGTGCCAGCTCACCACGGACAGGGGGAGGTCGGGAGAACACTGAAGCTTTCTTT.

The chain is built from TRBV7-2 and TRBJ2-1, with 11 bases lining up with TRBD2. Germline CDR1 reads SGHTA; CDR2 reads FQGNSA. The V gene end was trimmed by 5 bases and the J gene end by 1 base; junction bases not matched to a gene: 13. This CDR3 has 19 residues. The CDR3, as DNA: TGTGCCAGCAGCACCCCCGGGACTAGCGGTCCCTCTTCCTACAATGAGCAGTTCTTC. It codes for CASSTPGTSGPSSYNEQFF.

The chain carries TRBV9 and TRBJ2-3, with a weak D call TRBD1 (5 bases). The V gene's germline CDR1 is SGDLS and CDR2 YYNGEE. Trimming cost V 0 bases and J 6 bases, with 11 bases left between them. CDR3 size: 14 residues. CDR3 protein: CASSVGGGGDTQYF. The CDR3 DNA follows: TGTGCCAGCAGCGTAGGGGGCGGTGGGGATACGCAGTATTTT.

The rearrangement uses TRBV13 and TRBJ2-7, with D perhaps being TRBD1 or TRBD2 (5 bases each). CDR3 size: 14 residues. Trimming shortened V by 4 bases and J by 4 bases, and 14 bases separated the two germline ends. CDR1 and CDR2 from the germline V gene are PRHDT and FYEKMQ (reference sequence). Written as DNA, the CDR3 is TGTGCCAGCAGCTGGGGGTGGGCTGAGTACGAGCAGTACTTC. This translates into CASSWGWAEYEQYF. Supplemented by reference TRBV13 and TRBJ2-7, the full variable domain reads AAGVIQSPRHLIKEKRETATLKCYPIPRHDTVYWYQQGPGQDPQFLISFYEKMQSDKGSIPDRFSAQQFSDYHSELNMSSLELGDSALYFCASSWGWAEYEQYFGPGTRLTVT.